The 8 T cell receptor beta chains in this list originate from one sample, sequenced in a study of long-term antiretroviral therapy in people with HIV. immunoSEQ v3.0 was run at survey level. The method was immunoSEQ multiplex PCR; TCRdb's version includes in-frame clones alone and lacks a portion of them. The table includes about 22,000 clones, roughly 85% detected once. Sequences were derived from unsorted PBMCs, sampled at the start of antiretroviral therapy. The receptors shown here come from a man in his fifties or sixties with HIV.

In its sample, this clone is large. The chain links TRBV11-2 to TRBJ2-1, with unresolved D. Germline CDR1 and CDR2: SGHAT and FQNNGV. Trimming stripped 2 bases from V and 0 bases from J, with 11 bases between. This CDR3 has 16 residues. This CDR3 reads CASSLLPSSSYNEQFF. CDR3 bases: TGTGCCAGCAGCTTATTGCCCAGCAGCTCCTACAATGAGCAGTTCTTC.

CDR3 region: CAARSEGTEAFF. Written as DNA, the CDR3 is TGTGCCGCCAGATCGGAGGGGACTGAAGCTTTCTTT. This chain links TRBV27 with TRBJ1-1; weak D call: TRBD1 (5 bases). CDR3 length: 12 amino acids. Trimming pared 11 bases from V and 5 bases from J, leaving 15 bases between. Germline V gene data show CDR1 as MNHEY and CDR2 as SMNVEV (reference sequence).

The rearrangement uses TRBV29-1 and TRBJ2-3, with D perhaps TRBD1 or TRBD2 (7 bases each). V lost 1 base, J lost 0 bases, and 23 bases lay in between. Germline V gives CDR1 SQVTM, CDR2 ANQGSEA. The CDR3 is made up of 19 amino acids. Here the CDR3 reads CSVEGNNLQGEGSTDTQYF. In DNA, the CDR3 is TGCAGCGTTGAAGGCAATAATCTCCAGGGGGAGGGTAGCACAGATACGCAGTATTTT.

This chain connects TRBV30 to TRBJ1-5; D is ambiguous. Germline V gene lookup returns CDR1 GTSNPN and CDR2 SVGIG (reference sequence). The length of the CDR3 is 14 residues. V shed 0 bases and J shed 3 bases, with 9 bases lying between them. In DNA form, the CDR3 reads TGTGCCTGGAGTGTACTAGGCAACAATCAGCCCCAGCATTTT. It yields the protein CAWSVLGNNQPQHF.

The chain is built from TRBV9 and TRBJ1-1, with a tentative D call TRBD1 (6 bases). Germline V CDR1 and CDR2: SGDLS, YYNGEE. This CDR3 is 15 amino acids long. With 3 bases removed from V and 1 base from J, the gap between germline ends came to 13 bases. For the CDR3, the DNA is TGTGCCAGCAGCGCCCTACAGGGAAAGAACACTGAAGCTTTCTTT. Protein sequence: CASSALQGKNTEAFF. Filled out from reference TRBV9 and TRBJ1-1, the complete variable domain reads DSGVTQTPKHLITATGQRVTLRCSPRSGDLSVYWYQQSLDQGLQFLIQYYNGEERAKGNILERFSAQQFPDLHSELNLSSLELGDSALYFCASSALQGKNTEAFFGQGTRLTVV.

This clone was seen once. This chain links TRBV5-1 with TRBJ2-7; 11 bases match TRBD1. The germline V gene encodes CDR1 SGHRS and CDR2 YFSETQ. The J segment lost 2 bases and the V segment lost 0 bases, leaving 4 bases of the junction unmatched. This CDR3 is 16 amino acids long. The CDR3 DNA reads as TGCGCCAGCAGCTTGGGAGGGGGACAGGGGGCCTACGAGCAGTACTTC. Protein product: CASSLGGGQGAYEQYF.

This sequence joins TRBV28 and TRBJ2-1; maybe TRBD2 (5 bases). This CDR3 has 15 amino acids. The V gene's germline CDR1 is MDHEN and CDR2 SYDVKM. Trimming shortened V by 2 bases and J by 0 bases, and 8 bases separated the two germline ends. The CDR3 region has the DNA TGTGCCAGCAGTTTAGCAGCGGCCTCCTACAATGAGCAGTTCTTC. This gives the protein CASSLAAASYNEQFF.

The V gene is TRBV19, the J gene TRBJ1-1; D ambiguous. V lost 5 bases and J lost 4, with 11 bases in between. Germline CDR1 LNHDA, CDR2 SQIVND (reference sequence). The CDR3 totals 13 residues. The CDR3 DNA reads TGTGCCAGTAGTCCTATAGTAGGCACTGAAGCTTTCTTT. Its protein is CASSPIVGTEAFF.